The 27 T cell receptor beta chains reported below all come from one sample, sequenced in a study of shared clonotypes between healthy human individuals. Sequencing was performed with immunoSEQ multiplex PCR; in TCRdb, only in-frame clones are kept and a portion is missing. The sample lists about 1.1 million clones, around three quarters occurring once. Sequencing input: memory CD4+ T cells from PBMCs. The sample's subset: CD45RA-negative fraction. The origin of the receptors is a man between 18 and 29 years old in good health. Some clones in this sample may be carry-over from other donors' samples.

This chain connects TRBV30 to TRBJ1-1, with no clear D. Germline V gene lookup returns CDR1 GTSNPN and CDR2 SVGIG (reference sequence). CDR3 size: 15 residues. V was cut by 5 bases and J by 2 bases, with 18 bases left in between. This CDR3 reads CAWDPRHYRNTEAFF. The DNA of the CDR3 is TGTGCCTGGGACCCCCGACACTATCGAAACACTGAAGCTTTCTTT.

This clone was picked up one time. The V call is TRBV14, the J call TRBJ2-5, with 7 positions matching TRBD2. This CDR3 region has 19 residues. J was trimmed by 2 bases and V by 0 bases; bases with no gene match: 15. Germline V gives CDR1 SGHDN, CDR2 FVKESK. The CDR3 loop reads CASSQDLGWASGEQETQYF. CDR3 DNA: TGTGCCAGCAGCCAAGATCTAGGTTGGGCTAGCGGAGAACAAGAGACCCAGTACTTC.

This chain connects TRBV7-8 to TRBJ2-1, with 9 bases identical to TRBD2. This CDR3 contains 15 residues. V was pared by 3 bases and J by 8 bases, with 8 bases of the junction left unmatched. The germline V gene encodes CDR1 SGHVS and CDR2 FQNEAQ. CDR3 DNA sequence: TGTGCCAGCAGCTTCGGGGGACTAGCCCCCGATGAGCAGTTCTTC. Translation: CASSFGGLAPDEQFF.

This chain's CDR3 is CSATGDIEQYF. The CDR3 DNA reads as TGCAGTGCGACAGGAGATATTGAGCAGTACTTC. The rearrangement links TRBV20-1 to TRBJ2-7, with D tentatively TRBD1 (6 bases). V gave up 6 bases and J gave up 7 bases, with 13 bases separating them. CDR3 size: 11 residues. Germline CDR1 is DFQATT and CDR2 is SNEGSKA (reference sequence).

The J gene is TRBJ2-7, the V gene TRBV27; D may be TRBD1 or TRBD2 (5 bases each). The CDR3 runs to 14 residues. V was clipped by 3 bases and J by 4 bases, with 13 bases between them. Germline V CDR1 and CDR2: MNHEY, SMNVEV (reference sequence). The CDR3 loop is CASSFGGREYEQYF. CDR3 sequence (DNA): TGTGCCAGCAGTTTTGGCGGCAGGGAGTACGAGCAGTACTTC.

This clone was detected only a few times. The V call is TRBV5-1, the J call TRBJ2-7; D is uncertain. Trimming stripped 5 bases from V and 0 bases from J, with 12 bases between. This CDR3 has 14 amino acids. Germline V lookup: CDR1 SGHRS, CDR2 YFSETQ. The CDR3 reads CASSRLSDSYEQYF. The CDR3 DNA sequence: TGCGCCAGCAGTCGGCTATCCGACTCCTACGAGCAGTACTTC.

The chain is built from TRBV4-1 and TRBJ2-7; 10 nucleotides line up with TRBD2. The CDR3 has 17 amino acids. Germline trimming cut 0 bases from V and 2 bases from J; bases unmatched to any gene: 7. CDR1 and CDR2 from the germline V gene are MGHRA and YSYEKL. The CDR3 loop is CASSQETGTSVPYEQYF. The CDR3 bases are TGCGCCAGCAGCCAAGAAACCGGGACTAGCGTTCCCTACGAGCAGTACTTC.

The chain recombines TRBV6-6 with TRBJ2-1; either TRBD1 or TRBD2 may fit D (5 bases each). With 7 bases removed from V and 8 bases from J, the gap between germline ends came to 12 bases. CDR1 and CDR2 from the germline V gene are MNHNY and SVGAGI (reference sequence). The CDR3 is made up of 12 amino acids. The CDR3 coding sequence is TGTGCCAGCAACACCAGGGAGCATGAGCAGTTCTTC. Amino acids: CASNTREHEQFF.

The J gene is TRBJ1-2, the V gene TRBV9; a possible D gene is TRBD1 (5 bases). V dropped 2 bases and J dropped 3 bases, with 14 bases sitting between them. This CDR3 has 15 residues. Germline V lookup: CDR1 SGDLS, CDR2 YYNGEE. The chain's CDR3 is CASSVGASPYYGYTF. The CDR3 nucleotides are TGTGCCAGCAGCGTCGGGGCTTCCCCCTACTATGGCTACACCTTC.

Notes on this clone: This sample includes further DNA sequences coding for the same CDR3. V gene TRBV28 combines with J gene TRBJ2-7; TRBD1 or TRBD2 may be the D gene (6 bases each). Trimming cost V 2 bases and J 7 bases, with 9 bases left between them. CDR3 size: 12 residues. CDR1 and CDR2 (germline): MDHEN, SYDVKM. The CDR3 nucleotides read TGTGCCAGCAGTTTAAGAGGGGGGGAGCAGTACTTC. The encoded protein is CASSLRGGEQYF.

The genes are TRBV18 and TRBJ1-3; TRBD1 is a possible D gene (6 bases). Trimming cost V 0 bases and J 8 bases, with 11 bases left between them. Germline loops: CDR1 KGHSH, CDR2 LQKENI. There are 14 residues in the CDR3. The CDR3 bases are TGTGCCAGCTCACCACCGACAGGTCCTCACACCATATATTTT. Translated: CASSPPTGPHTIYF.

CDR3 in DNA: TGTGCCAGCAGTTGGACAGACTCTGGAAACACCATATATTTT. Translating it yields CASSWTDSGNTIYF. The chain carries TRBV2 and TRBJ1-3; weak D call: TRBD1 (6 bases). Between the trimmed V and J ends, which lost 5 bases and 0 bases, there was a span of 8 bases. Germline CDR1 is SNHLY and CDR2 is FYNNEI. This CDR3 has 14 residues.

There are a few counts of this clone. The CDR3 protein is CASSLGDTGFYEQYF. The CDR3 DNA sequence: TGCGCCAGCAGCTTGGGGGACACGGGGTTTTACGAGCAGTACTTC. The J gene is TRBJ2-7, the V gene TRBV5-1; the D gene is possibly TRBD1 (6 bases). This CDR3 comprises 15 residues. Deletions cut 0 bases from V and 4 bases from J, with 14 bases between. Per germline, CDR1 SGHRS and CDR2 YFSETQ.

V gene TRBV2 combines with J gene TRBJ2-7, with D uncertain. The germline CDR1 and CDR2 sequences are SNHLY and FYNNEI. This CDR3 spans 11 amino acids. The V and J ends lost 7 bases and 6 bases respectively, with 10 bases between them. The CDR3 bases are TGTGCCAGCATACGACGCCTCGAGCAGTACTTC. Protein: CASIRRLEQYF.

The CDR3 nucleotides are TGTGCCAGCAGCCCCTTAGCGGGAGGGGCTGAGCAGTTCTTC. This sequence encodes CASSPLAGGAEQFF. The V call is TRBV7-2, the J call TRBJ2-1; 11 bases fit TRBD2. CDR3 length: 14 amino acids. Germline values: CDR1 SGHTA, CDR2 FQGNSA. Trimming at V came to 5 bases and at J to 9 bases, leaving 6 bases not matched to a gene.

Concerning this clone: Other DNA sequences in the sample encode the same CDR3. This chain connects TRBV5-1 to TRBJ2-7; D not resolved. The CDR3 contains 13 residues. Germline CDR1 SGHRS, CDR2 YFSETQ. The V end lost 1 base, the J end lost 2 bases, and 7 bases lay between the germline ends. CDR3 nucleotides: TGCGCCAGCAGCTTGCTCGGTACCTACGAGCAGTACTTC. It yields the protein CASSLLGTYEQYF.

V gene TRBV5-6 combines with J gene TRBJ2-3, with D tentatively TRBD1 or TRBD2 (6 bases each). V gave up 1 base and J gave up 4 bases, with 13 bases separating them. Germline V lookup: CDR1 SGHDT, CDR2 YYEEEE. CDR3 length: 15 amino acids. The CDR3 DNA reads TGTGCCAGCAGCTTGTTGGCCGGGGGCCCAGATACGCAGTATTTT. This codes for CASSLLAGGPDTQYF.

The CDR3 bases are TGTGCCAGCAGTTTACCGGGACACAGTAACTATGGCTACACCTTC. Its translation is CASSLPGHSNYGYTF. This chain connects TRBV28 to TRBJ1-2; a weak D match, TRBD1 (6 bases). Germline CDR1 is MDHEN and CDR2 is SYDVKM. The V end lost 2 bases, the J end lost 1 base, and 11 bases lay between the germline ends. The CDR3 has 15 amino acids.

Regarding this clone: This sample includes further DNA sequences coding for the same CDR3. The gene calls are TRBV18 and TRBJ2-7; D unclear. The germline V and J ends were trimmed by 0 bases and 1 base, with 7 bases remaining between them. The CDR3 length is 14 residues. Germline V gene lookup returns CDR1 KGHSH and CDR2 LQKENI. The CDR3 loop is CASSPPSGSYEQYF. The DNA of the CDR3 is TGTGCCAGCTCACCACCGTCAGGTTCCTACGAGCAGTACTTC. The full variable domain, completed using reference TRBV18 and TRBJ2-7, is NAGVMQNPRHLVRRRGQEARLRCSPMKGHSHVYWYRQLPEEGLKFMVYLQKENIIDESGMPKERFSAEFPKEGPSILRIQQVVRGDSAAYFCASSPPSGSYEQYFGPGTRLTVT.

The rearrangement links TRBV5-1 to TRBJ2-3, with D uncertain. With 1 base removed from V and 2 bases from J, the gap between germline ends came to 11 bases. This CDR3 contains 15 residues. The V gene's germline CDR1 is SGHRS and CDR2 YFSETQ. The CDR3 protein is CASSLSRVLTDTQYF. The DNA for the CDR3 is TGCGCCAGCAGCTTGTCCCGGGTACTCACAGATACGCAGTATTTT.

The chain employs TRBV5-1 and TRBJ2-1; the D gene could be TRBD1 or TRBD2 (6 bases each). The CDR3 is 20 amino acids. Germline values: CDR1 SGHRS, CDR2 YFSETQ. V was shortened by 4 bases and J by 3 bases, with 29 bases between the two germline ends. CDR3 protein: CASSPTPPHGGGGGYNEQFF. The CDR3 nucleotides are TGCGCCAGCAGCCCAACTCCCCCACACGGAGGAGGGGGAGGCTACAATGAGCAGTTCTTC. The complete variable domain, with remaining parts taken from reference TRBV5-1 and TRBJ2-1, reads KAGVTQTPRYLIKTRGQQVTLSCSPISGHRSVSWYQQTPGQGLQFLFEYFSETQRNKGNFPGRFSGRQFSNSRSEMNVSTLELGDSALYLCASSPTPPHGGGGGYNEQFFGPGTRLTVL.

The chain has TRBV28 and TRBJ1-5; possibly TRBD1 for D (6 bases). The CDR3 sequence is 14 residues long. V lost 3 bases to trimming and J lost 6 bases, with 12 bases between them. Germline CDR1 reads MDHEN; CDR2 reads SYDVKM. The CDR3 sequence is CASSFGGSGQPQHF. The CDR3 DNA is TGTGCCAGCAGTTTCGGGGGCAGTGGTCAGCCCCAGCATTTT.

The chain couples TRBV28 to TRBJ2-7, with 8 bases identical to TRBD2. There are 15 residues in the CDR3. The germline CDR1 and CDR2 sequences are MDHEN and SYDVKM. The V and J ends lost 2 bases and 3 bases, in that order; junction bases with no gene match: 6. The DNA of the CDR3 is TGTGCCAGCAGTTTAGCGGGGGGCACCAACTACGAGCAGTACTTC. Translation: CASSLAGGTNYEQYF.

Only a few counts were recorded for this clone. The genes are TRBV9 and TRBJ2-2, with a possible D match to TRBD2 (6 bases). V was trimmed by 4 bases and J by 2 bases, leaving 12 bases between them. There are 15 residues in the CDR3. Per germline, CDR1 SGDLS and CDR2 YYNGEE. CDR3 DNA sequence: TGTGCCAGCAGCCCCACCGGGACTAACACCGGGGAGCTGTTTTTT. Amino acid sequence: CASSPTGTNTGELFF.

As to this clone: Other DNA sequences in the same sample also yield this CDR3. The chain carries TRBV30 and TRBJ1-5; possible D gene TRBD1, 6 bases. Trimming shortened V by 2 bases and J by 4 bases, and 9 bases separated the two germline ends. Germline CDR1 GTSNPN, CDR2 SVGIG (reference sequence). The CDR3 contains 13 residues. CDR3 DNA: TGTGCCTGGAGTTCAGGGGATAATCAGCCCCAGCATTTT. Protein product: CAWSSGDNQPQHF.

Turning to this clone: The same CDR3 can be traced to other DNA sequences in this sample. This chain links TRBV28 with TRBJ2-3, with TRBD2 matching over 11 bases. V was clipped by 5 bases and J by 3 bases; unmatched bases: 1. Germline V gives CDR1 MDHEN, CDR2 SYDVKM. The CDR3 is 14 amino acids. The CDR3 here is CASSPSGRTDTQYF. CDR3 sequence (DNA): TGTGCCAGCAGTCCTAGCGGGAGGACAGATACGCAGTATTTT.

V is TRBV6-5 and J is TRBJ2-7; D uncertain. V was shortened by 8 bases and J by 0 bases, with 11 bases between the two germline ends. The CDR3 has 13 residues. Germline CDR1 MNHEY, CDR2 SVGAGI. CDR3 DNA: TGTGCCAGCGGGTCCAGTGGCTCCTACGAGCAGTACTTC. Translation gives CASGSSGSYEQYF.